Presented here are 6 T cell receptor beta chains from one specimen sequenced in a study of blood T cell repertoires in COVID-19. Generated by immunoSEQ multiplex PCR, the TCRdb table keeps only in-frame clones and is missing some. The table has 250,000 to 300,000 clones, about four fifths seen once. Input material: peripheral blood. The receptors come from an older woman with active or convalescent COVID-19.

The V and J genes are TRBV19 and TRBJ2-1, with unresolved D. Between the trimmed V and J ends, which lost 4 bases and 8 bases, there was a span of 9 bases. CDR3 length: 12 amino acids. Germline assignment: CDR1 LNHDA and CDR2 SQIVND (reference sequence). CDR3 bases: TGTGCCAGTAGTAGGTCGGGTTATGAGCAGTTCTTC. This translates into CASSRSGYEQFF.

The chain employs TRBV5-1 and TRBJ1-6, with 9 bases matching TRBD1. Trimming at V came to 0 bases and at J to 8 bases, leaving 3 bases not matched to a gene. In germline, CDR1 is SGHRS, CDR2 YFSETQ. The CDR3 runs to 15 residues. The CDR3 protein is CASSLDRGPYSPLHF. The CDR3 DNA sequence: TGCGCCAGCAGCTTGGACAGGGGGCCGTATTCACCCCTCCACTTT. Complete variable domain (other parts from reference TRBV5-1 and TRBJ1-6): KAGVTQTPRYLIKTRGQQVTLSCSPISGHRSVSWYQQTPGQGLQFLFEYFSETQRNKGNFPGRFSGRQFSNSRSEMNVSTLELGDSALYLCASSLDRGPYSPLHFGNGTRLTVT.

The CDR3 DNA sequence: TGTGCCAGCAGGAGATGGACTAGCGGGGGGGCCGTCCAAGAGACCCAGTACTTC. It encodes CASRRWTSGGAVQETQYF. The chain joins TRBV2 to TRBJ2-5, with 15 bases matching TRBD2. This CDR3 is 18 amino acids long. CDR1 is SNHLY and CDR2 is FYNNEI in the germline V gene. V shed 6 bases, J shed 1 base, and the junction held 9 bases outside the gene matches.

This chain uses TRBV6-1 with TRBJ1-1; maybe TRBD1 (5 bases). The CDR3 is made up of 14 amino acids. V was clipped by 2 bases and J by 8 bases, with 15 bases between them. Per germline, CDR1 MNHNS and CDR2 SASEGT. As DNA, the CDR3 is TGTGCCAGCAGTGAACTCAGGCACAGGCCCGAAGCTTTCTTT. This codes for CASSELRHRPEAFF.

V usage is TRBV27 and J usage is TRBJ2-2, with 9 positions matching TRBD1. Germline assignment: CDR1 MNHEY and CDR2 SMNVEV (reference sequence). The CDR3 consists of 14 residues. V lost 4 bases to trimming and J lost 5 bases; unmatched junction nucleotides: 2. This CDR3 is CASSSGTGTGELFF. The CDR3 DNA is TGTGCCAGCAGTTCCGGGACAGGGACCGGGGAGCTGTTTTTT.

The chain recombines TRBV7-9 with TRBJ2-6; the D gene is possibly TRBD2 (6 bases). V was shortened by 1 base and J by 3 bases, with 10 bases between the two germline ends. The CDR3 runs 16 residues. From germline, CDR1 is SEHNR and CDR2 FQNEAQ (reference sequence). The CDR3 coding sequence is TGTGCCAGCAGCTTAGAGGCGGGGCATGGGGCCAACGTCCTGACTTTC. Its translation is CASSLEAGHGANVLTF.